Here is one T cell receptor beta chain with its context. CDR1 LNHDA and CDR2 SQIVND come from the germline V gene (reference sequence). V was shortened by 3 bases and J by 2 bases, with 13 bases between the two germline ends. This CDR3 comprises 16 residues. Sample treatment: about 20 received Ad26.COV2.S at low or high dose, single or two shots; five or six received placebo; per-sample allocation not given. Collection of the samples took place on day 63 after the first injection of vaccine or placebo. The data belong to a study of Ad26.COV2.S vaccination and SARS-CoV-2 variants. TCRdb's copy holds only in-frame clones and misses some; the assay was immunoSEQ multiplex PCR. Of some 450,000 clones in the sample, less than 95% were seen once.

The sequence derives from a person aged 18 to 65 who received the Ad26.COV2.S COVID-19 vaccine or a placebo. The chain joins TRBV19 to TRBJ1-4, with D possibly TRBD1 on 5 matching bases. The specimen comprised peripheral blood, sampled in a trial of Ad26.COV2.S vaccine versus placebo. DNA of the CDR3: TGTGCCAGTAGTATCCGCGGGACGGCTACTAATGAAAAACTGTTTTTT. This encodes CASSIRGTATNEKLFF.